This TCR beta chain appears in the sequencing data of a study of Ad26.COV2.S vaccination and SARS-CoV-2 variants. Specified treatment: 19 received Ad26.COV2.S at low or high dose, single or two shots; several received placebo; per-sample allocation not given. Specimen acquisition occurred on day 63 following the initial vaccine or placebo injection. Germline V gene data show CDR1 as SGHRS and CDR2 as YFSETQ. V lost 4 bases and J 5 bases, leaving 10 bases between the germline ends. The CDR3 runs to 13 residues. Sequencing used immunoSEQ multiplex PCR; TCRdb keeps in-frame clones, though not all of them. The repertoire holds nearly 400,000 clones, with about nine tenths as singletons.

The chain employs TRBV5-1 and TRBJ2-1; D is possibly TRBD1 (6 bases). The TCR was taken from a person aged 18-60 years who received the Ad26.COV2.S COVID-19 vaccine or a placebo. Sequences were derived from peripheral blood, sampled in a trial of Ad26.COV2.S vaccine versus placebo. CDR3 coding DNA: TGCGCCAGCAGCCGGGACATCGACAATGAGCAGTTCTTC. It yields the protein CASSRDIDNEQFF.